This is a list of T cell receptor beta chains from one sample in a study of CD8 T cells in Susac syndrome. TCRdb used MiXCR to reprocess the immunoSEQ multiplex PCR reads, holding one entry per CDR3 protein. The sample yields approximately 190,000 distinct CDR3 sequences, 95% seen once. The material sequenced was CD8+ T cells from PBMCs. These receptors all come from a human donor with Susac syndrome. CDR3s include the opening cysteine and the closing phenylalanine or tryptophan. The D gene is left open where the match is weak. Rows may omit the clone size; those that give it use once, few, many or a size class.

TGCAGCGTCAAACTAGCGGGACTCACAGATACGCAGTATTTT,CSVKLAGLTDTQYF,NA,TRBJ2-3,TRBD2,TRBV29-1
TGTGCCAGTAGTACCAGGACAGGGGGCAATTCACCCCTCCACTTT,CASSTRTGGNSPLHF,NA,TRBJ1-6,TRBD1,TRBV19
TGCAGCGCGCGGACGGGTGGACAGGGAGAGACCCAGTACTTC,CSARTGGQGETQYF,NA,TRBJ2-5,TRBD1,TRBV29-1
TGTGCCAGCAGTTTCCGAAACTCTGGAAACACCATATATTTT,CASSFRNSGNTIYF,NA,TRBJ1-3,NA,TRBV28
TGTGCCAGCGATTTACTAGGTGAGCTACAGGCCCCTTTCTTGGGGACTGAAGCTTTCTTT,CASDLLGELQAPFLGTEAFF,NA,TRBJ1-1,NA,TRBV6-5
TGTGCCAGCAGCTTAGGGACCTCCTACAATGAGCAGTTCTTC,CASSLGTSYNEQFF,NA,TRBJ2-1,NA,TRBV7-9
TGTGCCAGCAGCTTGGCGACAGAGACCCAGTACTTC,CASSLATETQYF,NA,TRBJ2-5,NA,TRBV5-6
TGTGCCAGCAGCGGCGGGGGGACTAACTATGGCTACACCTTC,CASSGGGTNYGYTF,NA,TRBJ1-2,NA,TRBV2
TGTGCCAGCAGCTTAGAGCGGGTCAGCTCCTACGAGCAGTACTTC,CASSLERVSSYEQYF,NA,TRBJ2-7,NA,TRBV11-1
TGTGCCAGCAGCCCAGTAGCTGAGCCTGAAGCTTTCTTT,CASSPVAEPEAFF,NA,TRBJ1-1,NA,TRBV5-4
TGTGCCAGTAAAATTCCCTACAGGGACGAGCAGTACTTC,CASKIPYRDEQYF,NA,TRBJ2-7,NA,TRBV27
TGCGCCAGCAGCCAAGAGTGGCCGAGTGGGACCTACGAGCAGTACTTC,CASSQEWPSGTYEQYF,once,TRBJ2-7,NA,TRBV4-1
TGTGCCATCAGTGATGGGACAGCCAATCAGCCCCAGCATTTT,CAISDGTANQPQHF,NA,TRBJ1-5,TRBD1,TRBV10-3
TGCAGTGCTAGAGATCCAAGTCCAGATACGCAGTATTTT,CSARDPSPDTQYF,NA,TRBJ2-3,NA,TRBV20-1
TGTGCCAGCAGTTACTTTAGCGGGAGCTCGTACGAGCAGTACTTC,CASSYFSGSSYEQYF,NA,TRBJ2-7,TRBD2,TRBV7-2
TGCGCCAGCAGCCAAGCAGCATGGGGGGGCACGTTCGAGACCCAGTACTTC,CASSQAAWGGTFETQYF,NA,TRBJ2-5,NA,TRBV4-1
TGTGCCAGCGCCCCTAACTCTGGAAACACCATATATTTT,CASAPNSGNTIYF,NA,TRBJ1-3,NA,TRBV12-3/TRBV12-4
TGCGCCAGCAGCCCGAGGACAGGGATTTTTTCTAGCACAGATACGCAGTATTTT,CASSPRTGIFSSTDTQYF,NA,TRBJ2-3,TRBD1,TRBV5-1